This TCR beta chain was observed in a study of T cells in localized non-small cell lung cancer. The table came from immunoSEQ multiplex PCR; TCRdb's copy has only in-frame clones and leaves some out. The sample records 40,000 or so clones, about 76% being singletons. General study points: Adjacent lung tissue had a median about 50 of the top 100 clones found in the tumor. There was an association of higher blood T cell density with longer overall survival. A single tumor region was sequenced, leaving heterogeneity possible. Compared with tumor, uninvolved adjacent lung displayed greater T cell clonality, ranking highest overall.

With regard to this clone: The target antigen is unknown.

This receptor was taken from a male donor aged 60 or older with stage II lung adenocarcinoma. The source was peripheral blood mononuclear cells, collected before any cancer treatment.

The CDR3: CATEPGQGGKNEQFF. For the CDR3, the DNA is TGTGCCACCGAACCGGGACAGGGAGGGAAAAATGAGCAGTTCTTC. V gene TRBV10-3 combines with J gene TRBJ2-1; 9 bases agree with TRBD1. CDR3 length: 15 residues. V dropped 10 bases and J dropped 7; count of bases not matched to a gene: 14. Germline V gene data show CDR1 as ENHRY and CDR2 as SYGVKD.